This TCR beta chain was identified in a study of T cell repertoires in cytomegalovirus infection. Study in general: CMV infection together with matching HLA type was indicated by public TCR beta signatures. Study findings and constraints: HLA-C-restricted TCR beta clonotypes specific for CMV led the ex vivo response. Identification of carriers of CMV plus the relevant HLA was performed using cumulative public TCR beta family frequency.

The CDR3 has 16 residues. V lost 3 bases to trimming and J lost 3 bases; unmatched junction nucleotides: 9. Each CDR3 protein is one row after TCRdb ran MiXCR on the reads. Among around 310,000 distinct CDR3 sequences, 15% to 20% were seen once, and the ten largest hold 12%. There are many counts of this clonotype. The target antigen is unknown. The source material was PBMCs. The rearrangement joins TRBV12-3 or TRBV12-4 to TRBJ2-7, with 9 bases identical to TRBD1. The receptor was isolated from a human donor in good health (CMV status not recorded). Some clones in this sample may be carry-over from other donors' samples. Here the CDR3 reads CASSFWPGQGSYEQYF. DNA for the CDR3: TGTGCCAGCAGTTTCTGGCCGGGACAGGGAAGCTACGAGCAGTACTTC.